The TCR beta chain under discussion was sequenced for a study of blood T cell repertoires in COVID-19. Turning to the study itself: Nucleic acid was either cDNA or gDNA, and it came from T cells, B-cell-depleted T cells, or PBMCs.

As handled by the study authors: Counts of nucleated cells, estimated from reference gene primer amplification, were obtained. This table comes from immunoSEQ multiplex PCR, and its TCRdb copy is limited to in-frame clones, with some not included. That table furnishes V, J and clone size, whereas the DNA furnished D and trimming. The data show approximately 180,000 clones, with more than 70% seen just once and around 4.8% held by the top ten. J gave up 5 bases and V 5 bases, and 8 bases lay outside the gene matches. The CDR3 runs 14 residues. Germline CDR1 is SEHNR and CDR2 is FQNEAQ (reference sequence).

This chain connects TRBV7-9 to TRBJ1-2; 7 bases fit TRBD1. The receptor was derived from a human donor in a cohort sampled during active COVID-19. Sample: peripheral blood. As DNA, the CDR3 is TGTGCCAGCAGCCTCACCACAGGGGCGTATGGCTACACCTTC. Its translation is CASSLTTGAYGYTF.